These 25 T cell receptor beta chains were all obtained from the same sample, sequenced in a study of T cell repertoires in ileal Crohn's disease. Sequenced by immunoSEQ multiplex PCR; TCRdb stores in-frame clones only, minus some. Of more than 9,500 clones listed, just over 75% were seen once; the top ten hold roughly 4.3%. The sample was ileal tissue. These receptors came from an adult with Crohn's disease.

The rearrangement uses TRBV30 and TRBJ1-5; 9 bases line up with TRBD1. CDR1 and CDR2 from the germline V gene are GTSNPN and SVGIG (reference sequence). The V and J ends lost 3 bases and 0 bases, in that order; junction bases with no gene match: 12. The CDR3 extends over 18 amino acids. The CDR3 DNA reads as TGTGCCTGGAGCGCCAGGGGTGGACAGGGGAATAGCAATCAGCCCCAGCATTTT. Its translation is CAWSARGGQGNSNQPQHF.

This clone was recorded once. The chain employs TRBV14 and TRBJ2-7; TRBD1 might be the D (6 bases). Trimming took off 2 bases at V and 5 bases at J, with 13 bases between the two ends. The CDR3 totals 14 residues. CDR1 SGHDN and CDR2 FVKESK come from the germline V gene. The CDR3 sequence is CASSQYAGVHEQYF. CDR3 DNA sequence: TGTGCCAGCAGCCAATATGCAGGGGTCCACGAGCAGTACTTC.

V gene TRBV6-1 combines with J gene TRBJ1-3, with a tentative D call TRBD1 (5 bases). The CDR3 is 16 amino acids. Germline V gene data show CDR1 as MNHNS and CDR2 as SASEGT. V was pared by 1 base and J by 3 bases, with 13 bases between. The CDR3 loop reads CASSEDVGGGGNTIYF. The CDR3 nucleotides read TGTGCCAGCAGTGAAGACGTCGGGGGGGGTGGAAACACCATATATTTT.

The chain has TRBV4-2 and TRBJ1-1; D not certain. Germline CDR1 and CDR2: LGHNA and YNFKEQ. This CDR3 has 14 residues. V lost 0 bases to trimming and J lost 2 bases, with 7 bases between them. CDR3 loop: CASSQDRGNTEAFF. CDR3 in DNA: TGTGCCAGCAGCCAAGATCGAGGAAACACTGAAGCTTTCTTT.

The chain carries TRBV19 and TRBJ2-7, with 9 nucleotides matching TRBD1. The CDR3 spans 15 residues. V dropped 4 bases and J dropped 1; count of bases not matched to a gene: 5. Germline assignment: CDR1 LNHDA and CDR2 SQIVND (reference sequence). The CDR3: CASSRGTGRSYEQYF. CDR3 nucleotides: TGTGCCAGTAGTAGGGGGACAGGGAGGTCCTACGAGCAGTACTTC.

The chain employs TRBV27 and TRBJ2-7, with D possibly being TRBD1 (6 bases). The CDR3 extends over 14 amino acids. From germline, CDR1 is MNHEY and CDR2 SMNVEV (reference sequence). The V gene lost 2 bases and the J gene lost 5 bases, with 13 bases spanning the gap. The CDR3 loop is CASSLLGTINEQYF. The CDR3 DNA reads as TGTGCCAGCAGTTTACTGGGGACAATTAACGAGCAGTACTTC.

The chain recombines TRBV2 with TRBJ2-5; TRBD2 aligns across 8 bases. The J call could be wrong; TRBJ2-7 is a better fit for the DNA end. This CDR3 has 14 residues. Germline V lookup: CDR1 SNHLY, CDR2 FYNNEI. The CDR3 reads CASSLTGTSIEQYF. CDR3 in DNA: TGTGCCAGCAGTCTTACCGGGACTAGTATCGAGCAGTACTTC.

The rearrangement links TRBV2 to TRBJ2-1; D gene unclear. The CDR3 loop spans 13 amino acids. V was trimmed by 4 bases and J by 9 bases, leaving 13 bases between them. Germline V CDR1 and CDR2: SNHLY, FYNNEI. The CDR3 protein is CASSVREVGEQFF. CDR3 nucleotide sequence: TGTGCCAGCAGTGTCCGTGAGGTCGGTGAGCAGTTCTTC. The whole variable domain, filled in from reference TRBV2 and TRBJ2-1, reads EPEVTQTPSHQVTQMGQEVILRCVPISNHLYFYWYRQILGQKVEFLVSFYNNEISEKSEIFDDQFSVERPDGSNFTLKIRSTKLEDSAMYFCASSVREVGEQFFGPGTRLTVL.

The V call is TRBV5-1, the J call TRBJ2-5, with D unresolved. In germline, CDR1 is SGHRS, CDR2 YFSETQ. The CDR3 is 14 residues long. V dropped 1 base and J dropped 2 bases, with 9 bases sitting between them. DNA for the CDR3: TGCGCCAGCAGCTTGTGGCCCCAGCAAGAGACCCAGTACTTC. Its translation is CASSLWPQQETQYF.

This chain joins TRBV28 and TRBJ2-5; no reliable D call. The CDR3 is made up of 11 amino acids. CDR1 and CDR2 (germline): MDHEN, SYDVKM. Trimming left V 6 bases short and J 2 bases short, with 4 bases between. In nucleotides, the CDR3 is TGTGCCAGCAGACTTCAAGAGACCCAGTACTTC. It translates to CASRLQETQYF.

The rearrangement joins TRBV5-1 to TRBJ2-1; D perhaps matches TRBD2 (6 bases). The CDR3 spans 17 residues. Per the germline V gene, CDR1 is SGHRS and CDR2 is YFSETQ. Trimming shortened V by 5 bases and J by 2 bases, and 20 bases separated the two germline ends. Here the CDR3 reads CASSRGIPGGPYNEQFF. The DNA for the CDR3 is TGCGCCAGCAGTAGAGGGATACCCGGGGGTCCCTACAATGAGCAGTTCTTC.

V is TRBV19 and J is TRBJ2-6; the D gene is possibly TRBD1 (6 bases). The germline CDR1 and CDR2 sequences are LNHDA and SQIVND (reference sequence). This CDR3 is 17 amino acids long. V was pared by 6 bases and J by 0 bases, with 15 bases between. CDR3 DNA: TGTGCCAGTAGCCGGGACACCTACATCTCTGGGGCCAACGTCCTGACTTTC. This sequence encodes CASSRDTYISGANVLTF.

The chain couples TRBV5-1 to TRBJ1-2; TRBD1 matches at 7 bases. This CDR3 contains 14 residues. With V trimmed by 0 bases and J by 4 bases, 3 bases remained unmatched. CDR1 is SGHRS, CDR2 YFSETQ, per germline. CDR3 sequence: CASSLDRGGYGYTF. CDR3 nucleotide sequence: TGCGCCAGCAGCTTGGACAGGGGAGGCTATGGCTACACCTTC. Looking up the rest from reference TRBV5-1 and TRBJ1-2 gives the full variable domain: KAGVTQTPRYLIKTRGQQVTLSCSPISGHRSVSWYQQTPGQGLQFLFEYFSETQRNKGNFPGRFSGRQFSNSRSEMNVSTLELGDSALYLCASSLDRGGYGYTFGSGTRLTVV.

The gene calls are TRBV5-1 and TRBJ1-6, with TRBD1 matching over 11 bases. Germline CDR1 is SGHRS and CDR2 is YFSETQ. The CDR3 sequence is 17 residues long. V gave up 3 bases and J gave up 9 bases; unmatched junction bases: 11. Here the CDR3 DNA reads TGCGCCAGCAGCTCGGGACAGGGGGGGCGTAATGGTTCACCCCTCCACTTT. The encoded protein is CASSSGQGGRNGSPLHF.

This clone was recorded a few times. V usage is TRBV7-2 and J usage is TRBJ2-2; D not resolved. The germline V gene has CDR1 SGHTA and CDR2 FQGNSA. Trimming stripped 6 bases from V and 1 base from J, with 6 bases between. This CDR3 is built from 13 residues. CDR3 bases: TGTGCCAGCAGAGCTGTGAACACCGGGGAGCTGTTTTTT. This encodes CASRAVNTGELFF.

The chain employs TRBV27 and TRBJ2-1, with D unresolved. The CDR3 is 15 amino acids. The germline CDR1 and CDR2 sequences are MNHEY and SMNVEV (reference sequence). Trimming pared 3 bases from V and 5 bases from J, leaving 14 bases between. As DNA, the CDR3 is TGTGCCAGCAGTTTCCAGGCCTACAACCACAATGAGCAGTTCTTC. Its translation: CASSFQAYNHNEQFF.

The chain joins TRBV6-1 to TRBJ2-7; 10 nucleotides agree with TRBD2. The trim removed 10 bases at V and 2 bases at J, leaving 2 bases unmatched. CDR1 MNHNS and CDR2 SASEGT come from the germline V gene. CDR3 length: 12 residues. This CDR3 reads CATGTSAYEQYF. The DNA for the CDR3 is TGTGCCACCGGGACTAGCGCCTACGAGCAGTACTTC.

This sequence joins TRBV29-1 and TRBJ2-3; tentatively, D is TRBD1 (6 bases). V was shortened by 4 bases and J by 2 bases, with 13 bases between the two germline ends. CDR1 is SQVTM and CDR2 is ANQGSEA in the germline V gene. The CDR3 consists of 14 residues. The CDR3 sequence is CSVVGTHTTDTQYF. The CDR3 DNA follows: TGCAGCGTTGTGGGGACACATACCACAGATACGCAGTATTTT.

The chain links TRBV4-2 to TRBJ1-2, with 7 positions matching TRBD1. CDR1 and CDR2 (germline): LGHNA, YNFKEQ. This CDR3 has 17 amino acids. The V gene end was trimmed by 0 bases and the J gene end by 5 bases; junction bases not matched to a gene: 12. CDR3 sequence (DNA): TGTGCCAGCAGCCAAGACCTCTCCGGGACAGACCTATATGGCTACACCTTC. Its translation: CASSQDLSGTDLYGYTF.

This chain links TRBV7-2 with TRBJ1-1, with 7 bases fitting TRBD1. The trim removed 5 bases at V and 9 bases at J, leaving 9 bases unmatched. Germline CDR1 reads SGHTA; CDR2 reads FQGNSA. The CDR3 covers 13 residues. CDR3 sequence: CASSPNRGMKAFF. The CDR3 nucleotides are TGTGCCAGCAGCCCTAACAGGGGCATGAAAGCTTTCTTT.

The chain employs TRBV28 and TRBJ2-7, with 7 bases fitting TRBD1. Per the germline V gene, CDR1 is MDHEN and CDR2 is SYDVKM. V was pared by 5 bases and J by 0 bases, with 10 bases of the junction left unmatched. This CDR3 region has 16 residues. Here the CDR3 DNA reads TGTGCCAGCAGTCCAGGGGGTTTCCGAGCCTCCTACGAGCAGTACTTC. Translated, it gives CASSPGGFRASYEQYF.

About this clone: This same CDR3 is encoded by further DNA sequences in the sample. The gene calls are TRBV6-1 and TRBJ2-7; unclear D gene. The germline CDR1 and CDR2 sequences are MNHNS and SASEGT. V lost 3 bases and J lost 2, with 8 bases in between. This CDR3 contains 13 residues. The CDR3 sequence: CASSDDSPYEQYF. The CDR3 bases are TGTGCCAGCAGTGACGACTCCCCCTACGAGCAGTACTTC.

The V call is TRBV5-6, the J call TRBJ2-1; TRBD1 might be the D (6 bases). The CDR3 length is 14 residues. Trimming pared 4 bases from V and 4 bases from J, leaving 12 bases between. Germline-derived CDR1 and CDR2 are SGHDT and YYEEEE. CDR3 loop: CASSLGQFYNEQFF. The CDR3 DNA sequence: TGTGCCAGCAGCCTCGGACAGTTTTACAATGAGCAGTTCTTC.

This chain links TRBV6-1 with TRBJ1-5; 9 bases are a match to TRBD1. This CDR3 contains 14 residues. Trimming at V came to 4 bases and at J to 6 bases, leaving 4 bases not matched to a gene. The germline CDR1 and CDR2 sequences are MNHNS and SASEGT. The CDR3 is CASSVTGGGQPQHF. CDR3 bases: TGTGCCAGCAGTGTTACAGGGGGCGGTCAGCCCCAGCATTTT.

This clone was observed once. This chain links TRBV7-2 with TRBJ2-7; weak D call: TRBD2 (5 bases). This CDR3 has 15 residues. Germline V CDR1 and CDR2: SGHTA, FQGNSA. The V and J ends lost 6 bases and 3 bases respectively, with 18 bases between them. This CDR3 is CASRAWTGKDYEQYF. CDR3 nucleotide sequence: TGTGCCAGCAGGGCTTGGACCGGGAAGGACTACGAGCAGTACTTC.